A single sample gave rise to the 26 T cell receptor beta chains below, sequenced in a study of regulatory T cells in long-lasting Graves disease. The time point here: persistent/refractory GD, antithyroid drugs over 5 years with positive TRAb. RNA from PBMCs was the source of the TCR library. Building of the TCR beta libraries involved iRepertoire HTBI primers and Arm-PCR of CDR3 regions. From the multiplex PCR reads, TCRdb called clonotypes with MiXCR, one entry per CDR3 protein. This repertoire shows hundreds of thousands of distinct CDR3 sequences, approximately 31% found once; its top ten account for around 40%. The source material was peripheral blood mononuclear cells (PBMCs), sampled when the disease was refractory, from a patient treated with antithyroid drugs. Receptors originate from a female donor with Graves disease.

This clonotype appeared a few times. The chain is built from TRBV28 and TRBJ1-5; 10 bases agree with TRBD1. This CDR3 is 16 amino acids long. V shed 6 bases and J 7 bases; nucleotides not matched to a gene: 12. Germline values: CDR1 MDHEN, CDR2 SYDVKM. The CDR3: CASSRYRDRGQQPQHF. The CDR3 DNA reads as TGTGCCAGCAGCCGTTACCGGGACAGGGGTCAACAGCCCCAGCATTTT.

This clonotype has more than one count but fewer than ten. This chain connects TRBV28 to TRBJ2-2; no clear D gene. The V and J ends lost 7 bases and 4 bases respectively, with 13 bases between them. The CDR3 extends over 14 amino acids. The germline V gene encodes CDR1 MDHEN and CDR2 SYDVKM. The CDR3 sequence is CASISPGPTGELFF. CDR3 in DNA: TGTGCCAGCATTTCCCCCGGGCCCACCGGGGAGCTGTTTTTT.

This clonotype was counted ten times or more. In DNA, the CDR3 is TGTGCCAGCAGTCTAGCGGGAGGGCCTGGCGAGCAGTACTTC. The encoded protein is CASSLAGGPGEQYF. The chain carries TRBV27 and TRBJ2-7, with 12 bases that match TRBD2. The junction had 5 bases not matched to a gene; V was cut back by 5 bases and J by 6 bases. In germline, CDR1 is MNHEY, CDR2 SMNVEV (reference sequence). The CDR3 totals 14 residues.

A word on this clonotype: A much larger clone lies a single base off, so this may be a read error. V and J are TRBV12-3 or TRBV12-4 and TRBJ1-4; possible D gene TRBD1, 6 bases. The ends were cut back, 1 base at V and 10 bases at J, with 16 bases in the middle. The CDR3 is made up of 15 amino acids. The CDR3 reads CASSLGPGGYVKLFF. CDR3 DNA: TGTGCCAGCAGTTTAGGTCCGGGGGGCTATGTAAAACTGTTTTTT.

This clonotype was seen a few times. The chain carries TRBV30 and TRBJ1-1; 10 positions agree with TRBD1. Germline CDR1 and CDR2: GTSNPN and SVGIG (reference sequence). Losses at the gene ends were 3 bases for V and 1 base for J; bases not matched to a gene: 2. The CDR3 sequence is 14 residues long. This chain's CDR3 is CAWRGDRGNTEAFF. As DNA, the CDR3 is TGTGCCTGGAGGGGGGACAGGGGGAACACTGAAGCTTTCTTT. The full variable domain, with the rest looked up from reference TRBV30 and TRBJ1-1, is SQTIHQWPATLVQPVGSPLSLECTVEGTSNPNLYWYRQAAGRGLQLLFYSVGIGQISSEVPQNLSASRPQDRQFILSSKKLLLSDSGFYLCAWRGDRGNTEAFFGQGTRLTVV.

This clonotype was counted a few times. The chain recombines TRBV28 with TRBJ1-4, with 8 nucleotides matching TRBD1. In germline, CDR1 is MDHEN, CDR2 SYDVKM. V shed 2 bases and J 8 bases; nucleotides not matched to a gene: 7. CDR3 length: 15 residues. The CDR3, as DNA: TGTGCCAGCAGTTTACCACAGGGGGTGGAGGAAAAACTGTTTTTT. This codes for CASSLPQGVEEKLFF.

This clonotype was detected many times. The chain has TRBV2 and TRBJ1-1; 8 bases align to TRBD1. Per the germline V gene, CDR1 is SNHLY and CDR2 is FYNNEI. The junction had 5 bases not matched to a gene; V was cut back by 7 bases and J by 10 bases. There are 11 residues in the CDR3. DNA for the CDR3: TGTGCCAGCACAGGGGGCTGGGGAGCTTTCTTT. Amino acid sequence: CASTGGWGAFF.

This clonotype turned up a few times. The V gene is TRBV13, the J gene TRBJ1-1; possibly TRBD1 for D (5 bases). Germline V gene data show CDR1 as PRHDT and CDR2 as FYEKMQ (reference sequence). The CDR3 is made up of 12 amino acids. Trimming cost V 7 bases and J 1 base, with 7 bases left between them. The CDR3 DNA is TGTGCCAGCATCGGACAGAACACTGAAGCTTTCTTT. Translated, it gives CASIGQNTEAFF.

This chain uses TRBV9 with TRBJ1-1, with D perhaps matching TRBD1 (6 bases). Germline lookup yields CDR1 SGDLS and CDR2 YYNGEE. The CDR3 is 17 residues long. V dropped 3 bases and J dropped 1 base, with 19 bases sitting between them. CDR3 sequence: CASSARGGPLTNTEAFF. The CDR3 region has the DNA TGTGCCAGCAGCGCGCGGGGGGGCCCCCTAACGAACACTGAAGCTTTCTTT.

The chain uses TRBV20-1 and TRBJ2-5; D is perhaps TRBD1 or TRBD2 (6 bases each). This CDR3 comprises 15 residues. V was trimmed by 3 bases and J by 5 bases, leaving 19 bases between them. Germline CDR1 reads DFQATT; CDR2 reads SNEGSKA (reference sequence). The CDR3, as DNA: TGCAGTGCTAGGATGGTGGGGGGCGCGGGGGAGACCCAGTACTTC. Its protein is CSARMVGGAGETQYF.

This clonotype was detected only a few times. The chain uses TRBV20-1 and TRBJ1-5; TRBD1 is a possible D gene (5 bases). In germline, CDR1 is DFQATT, CDR2 SNEGSKA (reference sequence). Between the trimmed V and J ends, which lost 3 bases and 6 bases, there was a span of 12 bases. The CDR3 has 13 residues. The CDR3 DNA follows: TGCAGTGCTAGGGGAGGGGTGCCTCAGCCCCAGCATTTT. Translated: CSARGGVPQPQHF.

The chain joins TRBV5-1 to TRBJ1-2; no clear D gene. The germline V gene encodes CDR1 SGHRS and CDR2 YFSETQ. This CDR3 comprises 13 residues. With 4 bases removed from V and 2 bases from J, the gap between germline ends came to 9 bases. CDR3 sequence (DNA): TGCGCCAGCAGCAGGAACGCGAACTATGGCTACACCTTC. It encodes CASSRNANYGYTF.

This clonotype was seen more than once but under ten times. J is TRBJ1-5 and V is TRBV10-3; D remains ambiguous. Trimming removed 0 bases from V and 6 bases from J, with 9 bases in between. This CDR3 comprises 14 residues. Germline V gene sequence: CDR1 ENHRY, CDR2 SYGVKD. CDR3 DNA: TGTGCCATCAGTGAGTCAAAGGGTGGTCAGCCCCAGCATTTT. Translating it yields CAISESKGGQPQHF.

The chain employs TRBV7-2 and TRBJ1-5; TRBD1 aligns across 9 bases. V shed 6 bases and J 1 base; nucleotides not matched to a gene: 7. The germline gives CDR1 SGHTA, CDR2 FQGNSA. The CDR3 extends over 16 amino acids. The CDR3 loop is CASSFDTGGSNQPQHF. In DNA, the CDR3 is TGTGCCAGCAGTTTTGATACAGGGGGCAGCAATCAGCCCCAGCATTTT. The full variable domain, its missing parts supplied by reference TRBV7-2 and TRBJ1-5, is GAGVSQSPSNKVTEKGKDVELRCDPISGHTALYWYRQSLGQGLEFLIYFQGNSAPDKSGLPSDRFSAERTGGSVSTLTIQRTQQEDSAVYLCASSFDTGGSNQPQHFGDGTRLSIL.

This clonotype was observed a few times. The V and J genes are TRBV6-1 and TRBJ1-1; possibly TRBD1 for D (5 bases). V shed 7 bases and J shed 2 bases, with 14 bases lying between them. CDR1 is MNHNS and CDR2 is SASEGT in the germline V gene. The CDR3 loop spans 14 amino acids. The CDR3 here is CASILLRGNTEAFF. For the CDR3, the DNA is TGTGCCAGCATCCTCCTGAGGGGAAACACTGAAGCTTTCTTT.

This CDR3 is CSVEGPETSASNEQFF. DNA of the CDR3: TGCAGCGTTGAAGGGCCCGAGACTAGCGCTAGCAATGAGCAGTTCTTC. The V and J genes are TRBV29-1 and TRBJ2-1; 8 bases fit TRBD2. Per germline, CDR1 SQVTM and CDR2 ANQGSEA. Trimming at V came to 1 base and at J to 6 bases, leaving 11 bases not matched to a gene. The CDR3 is made up of 16 amino acids.

This clonotype was found once. The chain combines TRBV18 with TRBJ2-7; 12 bases are shared with TRBD2. CDR1 is KGHSH, CDR2 LQKENI, per germline. This CDR3 has 18 residues. The J segment lost 7 bases and the V segment lost 5 bases, leaving 18 bases of the junction unmatched. The CDR3 sequence: CASSAGTSGPLGTYEQYF. The CDR3 coding sequence is TGTGCCAGCTCAGCCGGGACTAGCGGGCCCCTGGGGACTTATGAGCAGTACTTC.

The chain has TRBV29-1 and TRBJ1-1; TRBD1 is a possible D gene (6 bases). V was clipped by 6 bases and J by 1 base, with 12 bases between them. CDR3 length: 13 residues. The V gene's germline CDR1 is SQVTM and CDR2 ANQGSEA. CDR3 in DNA: TGCAGCGTACTGCGAGGGGGGAACACTGAAGCTTTCTTT. Translated, it gives CSVLRGGNTEAFF.

The chain has TRBV7-2 and TRBJ1-5; D unresolved. CDR3 length equals 13 residues. Trimming removed 5 bases from V and 5 bases from J, with 10 bases in between. Germline V gene sequence: CDR1 SGHTA, CDR2 FQGNSA. CDR3 nucleotides: TGTGCCAGCAGCCTAGGACCCTATCAGCCCCAGCATTTT. Translation: CASSLGPYQPQHF.

The sample holds a few counts of this clonotype. The chain joins TRBV15 to TRBJ1-5, with a possible D match to TRBD1 (6 bases). Germline V CDR1 and CDR2: LNHNV, YYDKDF (reference sequence). V was shortened by 8 bases and J by 7 bases, with 15 bases between the two germline ends. The CDR3 runs 13 residues. CDR3 bases: TGTGCCACCCAAACAGGGCGAGGGCAGCCCCAGCATTTT. Amino acid sequence: CATQTGRGQPQHF.

The chain links TRBV7-9 to TRBJ1-2; possibly TRBD1 for D (5 bases). CDR3 length: 16 residues. Trimming removed 2 bases at V and 14 bases at J, with 27 bases between. Germline V lookup: CDR1 SEHNR, CDR2 FQNEAQ (reference sequence). This CDR3 reads CASSLTSSGGVGGTTF. The CDR3 DNA reads as TGTGCCAGCAGCTTAACGTCGTCTGGCGGCGTGGGGGGGACGACCTTC.

For this clonotype: Being one base from a much bigger clone, this may be a read error. V usage is TRBV2 and J usage is TRBJ1-2, with TRBD1 as a possible D gene (6 bases). V was shortened by 5 bases and J by 3 bases, with 13 bases between the two germline ends. The CDR3 covers 14 residues. Germline lookup yields CDR1 SNHLY and CDR2 FYNNEI. CDR3 sequence reads: CASSRQEADYGYTF. The CDR3 nucleotides are TGTGCCAGCAGTCGACAGGAGGCGGACTATGGCTACACCTTC.

This clonotype was detected many times. The chain carries TRBV2 and TRBJ2-7; 10 nucleotides agree with TRBD1. This CDR3 is built from 15 residues. Trimming at V came to 1 base and at J to 2 bases, leaving 2 bases not matched to a gene. Germline CDR1 reads SNHLY; CDR2 reads FYNNEI. The CDR3 DNA reads TGTGCCAGCAGTGAAGAAGGACAGGGGGCCTACGAGCAGTACTTC. Translation gives CASSEEGQGAYEQYF. Looking up the rest from reference TRBV2 and TRBJ2-7 gives the full variable domain: EPEVTQTPSHQVTQMGQEVILRCVPISNHLYFYWYRQILGQKVEFLVSFYNNEISEKSEIFDDQFSVERPDGSNFTLKIRSTKLEDSAMYFCASSEEGQGAYEQYFGPGTRLTVT.

This clonotype was counted between two and nine times. The chain employs TRBV15 and TRBJ2-4, with D possibly matching TRBD2 (6 bases). Trimming pared 5 bases from V and 8 bases from J, leaving 22 bases between. The germline CDR1 and CDR2 sequences are LNHNV and YYDKDF (reference sequence). The CDR3 extends over 16 amino acids. DNA of the CDR3: TGTGCCACCAGCGCTGCCCTCGGTGGGGGGTTTGACATTCAGTACTTC. Its translation: CATSAALGGGFDIQYF.

The genes are TRBV2 and TRBJ1-5; 9 bases are shared with TRBD1. This CDR3 comprises 15 residues. The germline V gene has CDR1 SNHLY and CDR2 FYNNEI. V dropped 5 bases and J dropped 3; count of bases not matched to a gene: 5. The CDR3 is CASSPGTGFNQPQHF. The CDR3 coding sequence is TGTGCCAGCAGTCCGGGGACAGGGTTCAATCAGCCCCAGCATTTT.

The chain links TRBV13 to TRBJ1-2, with a possible D match to TRBD1 (6 bases). The CDR3 contains 15 residues. The V gene lost 1 base and the J gene lost 2 bases, with 11 bases spanning the gap. Looked up from germline, CDR1 is PRHDT and CDR2 is FYEKMQ (reference sequence). The CDR3 sequence is CASSLVNRENYGYTF. CDR3 bases: TGTGCCAGCAGCTTAGTCAACAGGGAGAACTATGGCTACACCTTC.